The TCR beta chain described here comes from a study of Graves' ophthalmopathy and Graves' hyperthyroidism. Background on the study: Upon initial diagnosis and before any treatment, peripheral blood was collected. Findings of the study overall: Most thyroid-expanded clonotypes exceeding 0.001 frequency were also found in blood. The study's model predicted ophthalmopathy progression at 65% to 71% sensitivity and approximately 78% specificity.

CDR1 and CDR2 from the germline V gene are MNHEY and SVGEGT. This CDR3 has 18 amino acids. The germline V and J ends were trimmed by 2 bases and 5 bases, with 24 bases remaining between them. RNA transcripts were the source from which TCR beta CDR3 regions were amplified. RT-PCR with HTBI primers came first, then second-round multiplex PCR. TCRdb reprocessed the multiplex PCR reads via MiXCR and lists one record per CDR3 protein. Here the sample spans about 160,000 distinct CDR3 sequences, roughly 37% being singletons. In the case of this clonotype: The antigen is undetermined.

The rearrangement links TRBV6-2 or TRBV6-3 to TRBJ2-5; D might be TRBD1 or TRBD2, each matching 5 bases. The source of this sequence is a woman in her thirties or forties with Graves' ophthalmopathy. Sequencing used peripheral blood. The CDR3 sequence is CASSYGSEWGAGVETQYF. The CDR3 DNA follows: TGTGCCAGCAGTTACGGGAGTGAATGGGGCGCAGGTGTGGAGACCCAGTACTTC.